These 25 T cell receptor beta chains originate from one sample sequenced in a study of brain metastases from non-small cell lung cancer. Data came from immunoSEQ multiplex PCR; TCRdb stores just in-frame clones and leaves some out. In the table there are 1,500 or so clones, roughly 79% of which are singletons. The material sequenced was tumor-adjacent normal tissue. The source of these receptors is a donor at least 40 years old with non-small cell lung cancer.

V is TRBV9 and J is TRBJ2-3, with a weak D call TRBD2 (5 bases). Germline CDR1 reads SGDLS; CDR2 reads YYNGEE. The length of the CDR3 is 13 residues. The V and J ends lost 0 bases and 3 bases respectively, with 5 bases between them. CDR3 bases: TGTGCCAGCAGCGTAGGCGGGACAGATACGCAGTATTTT. Its protein product is CASSVGGTDTQYF.

A remark on this clone: A read error may be the cause here, since a much bigger clone is one base away. The same CDR3 arises from other DNA sequences in this sample as well. The chain couples TRBV18 to TRBJ2-5, with D hard to call. The CDR3 contains 14 residues. Per the germline V gene, CDR1 is KGHSH and CDR2 is LQKENI. The CDR3 DNA reads TGTGCCAGCTCACCACCAACAAACCGAGAGACTCAGTACTTC. It specifies CASSPPTNRETQYF.

J is TRBJ2-5 and V is TRBV29-1, with unresolved D. The J call may be wrong; the DNA end is better matched by TRBJ2-7. CDR1 SQVTM and CDR2 ANQGSEA come from the germline V gene. CDR3 size: 12 residues. This CDR3 is CSVSGPNYEQYF. DNA of the CDR3: TGCAGCGTTTCCGGGCCAAACTACGAGCAGTACTTC.

With regard to this clone: Possible read error: a much larger clone is one base away. The chain is built from TRBV5-4 and TRBJ1-2; 8 bases agree with TRBD1. CDR1 and CDR2 from the germline V gene are SGHNT and YYREEE (reference sequence). The CDR3 spans 15 residues. CDR3 sequence (DNA): TGTGCCAGCAGCCGAGGACAGGGATGGGGCTATGGCTACATCTTC. Translated, it gives CASSRGQGWGYGYIF. The full variable domain, rest sourced from reference TRBV5-4 and TRBJ1-2, is ETGVTQSPTHLIKTRGQQVTLRCSSQSGHNTVSWYQQALGQGPQFIFQYYREEENGRGNFPPRFSGLQFPNYSSELNVNALELDDSALYLCASSRGQGWGYGYIFGSGTRLTVV.

The chain uses TRBV29-1 and TRBJ2-1; D might be TRBD2 (5 bases). The CDR3 is 13 amino acids. The V gene lost 1 base and the J gene lost 4 bases, with 8 bases spanning the gap. Germline V gene lookup returns CDR1 SQVTM and CDR2 ANQGSEA. The CDR3 reads CSVEVGGYNEQFF. The DNA of the CDR3 is TGCAGCGTTGAAGTCGGCGGGTACAATGAGCAGTTCTTC.

Remarks on this clone: The junction departs from the called germline gene at one end, perhaps through a read error. V and J are TRBV15 and TRBJ2-3; TRBD2 matches 8 bases. This CDR3 is 16 amino acids long. CDR1 and CDR2 (germline): LNHNV, YYDKDF (reference sequence). CDR3 sequence reads: CTTSRGMAGGTDTQYF. The CDR3 DNA follows: TGTACCACCAGCAGAGGAATGGCGGGAGGAACAGATACGCAGTATTTT.

This clone has a handful of counts. CDR3: CASSLHGVPTEAFF. CDR3 nucleotide sequence: TGCGCCAGCAGCTTGCATGGAGTACCGACTGAAGCTTTCTTT. This rearrangement joins TRBV5-1 to TRBJ1-1, with D hard to call. Per germline, CDR1 SGHRS and CDR2 YFSETQ. The CDR3 consists of 14 residues. The germline V and J ends were trimmed by 1 base and 5 bases, with 12 bases remaining between them. Drawing the rest from reference TRBV5-1 and TRBJ1-1, the complete variable domain is KAGVTQTPRYLIKTRGQQVTLSCSPISGHRSVSWYQQTPGQGLQFLFEYFSETQRNKGNFPGRFSGRQFSNSRSEMNVSTLELGDSALYLCASSLHGVPTEAFFGQGTRLTVV.

This chain uses TRBV6-5 with TRBJ2-7, with 8 bases lining up with TRBD1. V was clipped by 5 bases and J by 3 bases; unmatched bases: 3. Germline CDR1 reads MNHEY; CDR2 reads SVGAGI. The CDR3 covers 13 residues. The CDR3 DNA follows: TGTGCCAGCAGTAGGACAGGGAACTACGAGCAGTACTTC. Translation gives CASSRTGNYEQYF.

With respect to this clone: Additional DNA sequences in this sample encode the identical CDR3. The rearrangement uses TRBV11-3 and TRBJ2-1; 8 bases match TRBD2. With 9 bases clipped from V and 3 bases from J, the junction kept 7 bases outside the gene matches. Germline V gene sequence: CDR1 SGHNT, CDR2 YENEEA. The CDR3 extends over 14 amino acids. The CDR3 DNA is TGTGCCAGTAGACTAGCGAAAAACTACAATGAGCAGTTCTTC. The encoded protein is CASRLAKNYNEQFF.

The chain is built from TRBV7-8 and TRBJ2-1; 9 nucleotides agree with TRBD2. The CDR3 spans 16 residues. Trimming cost V 1 base and J 3 bases; bases outside gene matches: 4. Germline V gene data show CDR1 as SGHVS and CDR2 as FQNEAQ. CDR3 region: CASSLEAGGYYNEQFF. DNA of the CDR3: TGTGCCAGCAGCTTAGAAGCGGGAGGTTACTACAATGAGCAGTTCTTC.

In regard to this clone: One end of the junction does not line up with germline, which may come from a read error. J is TRBJ1-3 and V is TRBV28, with TRBD1 identical over 7 bases. Germline lookup yields CDR1 MDHEN and CDR2 SYDVKM. The CDR3 covers 16 residues. CDR3 DNA sequence: TGTGCCAGCAGTACCCCGACAGGGTACTCTGGAAACATCATATATTTT. It is translated as CASSTPTGYSGNIIYF.

The gene calls are TRBV3-1 (or the pseudogene TRBV3-2) and TRBJ2-7; D is undetermined. Germline values: CDR1 LGHDT, CDR2 YNNKEL (reference sequence). V lost 0 bases and J lost 4, with 10 bases in between. This CDR3 comprises 14 residues. The CDR3 loop is CASSQDRRNYEQYF. The CDR3 DNA reads TGTGCCAGCAGCCAAGATAGACGGAATTACGAGCAGTACTTC.

The chain uses TRBV10-1 and TRBJ2-1; D unresolved. Trimming removed 7 bases at V and 0 bases at J, with 22 bases between. The germline V gene has CDR1 WNHNN and CDR2 SYGVQD (reference sequence). CDR3 length: 18 residues. This CDR3 reads CASTTGPGPLGSYNEQFF. DNA of the CDR3: TGCGCCAGCACCACCGGTCCCGGACCCCTCGGCTCCTACAATGAGCAGTTCTTC.

This clone qualifies as large. The sample holds other DNA sequences that translate to the same CDR3. The chain couples TRBV5-4 to TRBJ1-2; 8 positions agree with TRBD1. The germline CDR1 and CDR2 sequences are SGHNT and YYREEE (reference sequence). The V segment lost 4 bases and the J segment 4 bases; nucleotides outside the gene matches: 9. The CDR3 is 15 residues long. The CDR3: CASSRGQGWGYGYTF. CDR3 nucleotides: TGTGCCAGCAGCCGAGGACAGGGATGGGGCTATGGCTACACCTTC.

Note on this clone: One end of the junction fails to match germline, which may point to a read error. The chain combines TRBV3-1 (or the pseudogene TRBV3-2) with TRBJ2-7; 10 bases match TRBD1. CDR3 size: 17 residues. In germline, CDR1 is LGHDT, CDR2 YNNKEL (reference sequence). CDR3 DNA: TGTGCCAGCAACCAAACCATTCCCGGGACAGGGGTGGGCGAGCAGTACTTC. It specifies CASNQTIPGTGVGEQYF.

To note about this clone: Other DNA sequences in this specimen translate into the identical CDR3. The CDR3 DNA is TGTGCCAGTAGTTCCAGTACAGGGTCCTACGAGCAGTACTTC. Amino acid sequence: CASSSSTGSYEQYF. The chain links TRBV19 to TRBJ2-7, with a tentative D call TRBD1 (6 bases). The CDR3 has 14 residues. CDR1 is LNHDA, CDR2 SQIVND, per germline (reference sequence). V gave up 5 bases and J gave up 1 base, with 12 bases separating them.

This clone was recorded once. The rearrangement joins TRBV12-3 or TRBV12-4 to TRBJ1-1; no firm D call. The ends were cut back, 7 bases at V and 5 bases at J, with 8 bases in the middle. The CDR3 contains 11 residues. The CDR3 spells CASNSTTEAFF. DNA of the CDR3: TGTGCCAGCAATAGTACGACTGAAGCTTTCTTT.

This clone was observed a handful of times. The chain recombines TRBV9 with TRBJ1-6; D uncertain. The ends were cut back, 4 bases at V and 10 bases at J, with 21 bases in the middle. This CDR3 spans 16 amino acids. CDR1 is SGDLS, CDR2 YYNGEE, per germline. The CDR3 sequence is CASSPSGNSKGSPLHF. CDR3 DNA sequence: TGTGCCAGCAGCCCTAGTGGAAACAGTAAGGGATCACCCCTCCACTTT.

This clone is deemed large (0.1 to 1%). The V and J genes are TRBV11-1 and TRBJ1-1; the D gene is possibly TRBD1 (5 bases). The V and J ends lost 3 bases and 1 base respectively, with 9 bases between them. This CDR3 is built from 14 residues. Germline V gene lookup returns CDR1 SGHAT and CDR2 FQDESV (reference sequence). CDR3 bases: TGTGCCAGCAGCTTCCCAGGGCGGAACACTGAAGCTTTCTTT. Encoded protein: CASSFPGRNTEAFF.

The chain joins TRBV19 to TRBJ1-5; possibly TRBD1 for D (6 bases). CDR1 LNHDA and CDR2 SQIVND come from the germline V gene (reference sequence). V gave up 4 bases and J gave up 0 bases, with 16 bases separating them. CDR3 length: 17 residues. The CDR3 is CASSKGGYSYSNQPQHF. CDR3 sequence (DNA): TGTGCCAGTAGTAAGGGGGGCTACAGCTATAGCAATCAGCCCCAGCATTTT. The full variable domain, rest sourced from reference TRBV19 and TRBJ1-5, is DGGITQSPKYLFRKEGQNVTLSCEQNLNHDAMYWYRQDPGQGLRLIYYSQIVNDFQKGDIAEGYSVSREKKESFPLTVTSAQKNPTAFYLCASSKGGYSYSNQPQHFGDGTRLSIL.

The chain joins TRBV5-1 to TRBJ2-1; no clear D. The V gene lost 2 bases and the J gene lost 3 bases, with 0 bases spanning the gap. CDR3 length: 11 amino acids. Germline CDR1 and CDR2: SGHRS and YFSETQ. For the CDR3, the DNA is TGCGCCAGCAGCTTCTACAATGAGCAGTTCTTC. Its protein is CASSFYNEQFF.

The chain couples TRBV30 to TRBJ1-2; maybe TRBD1 (6 bases). Germline V gives CDR1 GTSNPN, CDR2 SVGIG (reference sequence). The CDR3 length is 14 residues. CDR3 amino acids: CAFRRTDLLDGYTF. The CDR3 coding sequence is TGTGCGTTTCGACGGACAGACCTTCTTGATGGCTACACCTTC.

This clone was counted between two and nine times. The V and J genes are TRBV7-3 and TRBJ2-1, with TRBD2 matching 9 bases. V lost 3 bases to trimming and J lost 8 bases; unmatched junction nucleotides: 8. This CDR3 spans 15 amino acids. Looked up from germline, CDR1 is SGHTA and CDR2 is FQGTGA. CDR3 residues: CASSFRGLAGDEQFF. CDR3 sequence (DNA): TGTGCCAGCAGCTTCCGGGGACTAGCTGGGGATGAGCAGTTCTTC.

The J gene is TRBJ1-5, the V gene TRBV19, with D perhaps TRBD1 (6 bases). This CDR3 has 16 residues. CDR1 and CDR2 from the germline V gene are LNHDA and SQIVND (reference sequence). Trimming took 5 bases from V and 0 from J, leaving 14 bases between them. The CDR3 DNA reads TGTGCCAGTAGTGCCCGGCAGGGGAATAGCAATCAGCCCCAGCATTTT. It codes for CASSARQGNSNQPQHF.

In this sample, this clone turned up once. The chain recombines TRBV5-1 with TRBJ2-7; 9 positions match TRBD2. CDR1 and CDR2 (germline): SGHRS, YFSETQ. The J segment lost 5 bases and the V segment lost 2 bases, leaving 5 bases of the junction unmatched. The CDR3 is 14 amino acids. The CDR3 region is CASSFGSGSDEQYF. As DNA, the CDR3 is TGCGCCAGCAGCTTTGGTAGCGGGAGCGACGAGCAGTACTTC.